This TCR beta chain was captured by sequencing in a study of blood T cells in healthy people across ages. Germline lookup yields CDR1 SEHNR and CDR2 FQNEAQ (reference sequence). After removal of 6 bases from V and 5 bases from J, the junction contained 10 bases not matched to a gene. The CDR3 length is 15 residues. As to this clonotype: What it binds is unknown.

There were healthy Caucasian individuals from Russia, aged about 6 to 100, serving as donors. About 10 milliliters of peripheral blood were drawn from each donor into EDTA-treated tubes. Whole-study findings and limits: Long-lived donors exceeded aged donors in naive CD4+ cells and diversity.

It was with a sample-barcoded 5' primer and a J-beta primer mix that a second PCR of roughly 7 to 12 cycles was run. TCRdb re-called the 5' RACE reads with MiXCR, one entry per CDR3 protein. The data contain over a million distinct CDR3 sequences, 20% to 25% of them seen just once; the ten biggest clones take up around 0.75%. This sample was also put to use in a study of T cells of mothers and their children.

The sequence was obtained from a girl aged 2-9 years in good health. V gene TRBV7-9 combines with J gene TRBJ2-5; 9 bases match TRBD1. Sequenced input: blood. The CDR3 loop reads CASRPGTGSYETQYF. The CDR3 nucleotides read TGTGCCAGCAGACCGGGGACAGGGAGTTACGAGACCCAGTACTTC. The full variable domain, in which reference TRBV7-9 and TRBJ2-5 provide the parts outside the CDR3, is DTGVSQNPRHKITKRGQNVTFRCDPISEHNRLYWYRQTLGQGPEFLTYFQNEAQLEKSRLLSDRFSAERPKGSFSTLEIQRTEQGDSAMYLCASRPGTGSYETQYFGPGTRLLVL.